This TCR beta chain is drawn from a study of chemoradiotherapy in HPV16-positive cancers. Findings and caveats of the study: Non-HPV-specific T cells did not expand in tumors during treatment, whereas candidate HPV-specific clones and E7-related motifs did. Only a couple of HPV16-positive patients supplied the functional HPV-specificity definition.

Sequenced by immunoSEQ multiplex PCR; TCRdb stores in-frame clones only, minus some. The top ten hold over 8.5% of the sample, which has about 870 clones, around nine tenths seen once. Comments on this clone: The antigen is unknown.

Over chemoradiotherapy, repertoires were sampled more than once. The V segment lost 0 bases and the J segment 5 bases; nucleotides outside the gene matches: 11. Looked up from germline, CDR1 is LGHNA and CDR2 is YSLEER. CDR3 length: 17 residues. This specimen was tumor tissue, taken from a patient who underwent chemoradiotherapy. This clonotype was sampled from a human donor with HPV-associated anogenital cancer. The chain carries TRBV4-3 and TRBJ2-3, with 7 bases fitting TRBD2. CDR3 sequence reads: CASSQDPPGGTGDTQYF. CDR3 DNA: TGCGCCAGCAGCCAAGATCCACCCGGGGGGACTGGAGATACGCAGTATTTT.